This T cell receptor beta chain was found in a study of OX40 agonist ivuxolimab in advanced cancers. Germline V gene sequence: CDR1 GTSNPN, CDR2 SVGIG (reference sequence). V was clipped by 3 bases and J by 2 bases, with 12 bases between them. The CDR3 spans 14 residues. Using immunoSEQ multiplex PCR, the repertoire was profiled, and TCRdb retains in-frame clones only, with some absent. The table has 80,000 to 95,000 clones, 65% to 90% seen once. This TCR was sampled from an adult with an advanced solid tumor such as melanoma, head and neck, liver or kidney cancer. V and J are TRBV30 and TRBJ2-3; D is possibly TRBD2 (5 bases). This sample comprised CD4+ or CD8+ T cells sorted from blood, obtained in a trial of the OX40 agonist ivuxolimab. CDR3 in DNA: TGTGCCTGGAGAGCGGCAGTTACCACAGATACGCAGTATTTT. Translation gives CAWRAAVTTDTQYF.